These 14 T cell receptor beta chains were all obtained from the same sample, sequenced in a study of OX40 agonist ivuxolimab in advanced cancers. Libraries were constructed by the immunoSEQ multiplex PCR assay. TCRdb took over this immuneACCESS table, retaining in-frame rearrangements with V and J assigned. Such tables are incomplete; in checked studies, under half of the missing clones stem from an unresolved V gene, and the remainder is unexplained. This sample has around 98,000 clones in its table, and around nine tenths of those were observed once. The ten largest clones capture about 0.5% of the sample. Sequenced here: CD4+ or CD8+ T cells sorted from blood, sampled in a trial of the OX40 agonist ivuxolimab. The receptors were gathered from an adult with an advanced solid tumor such as melanoma, head and neck, liver or kidney cancer.

This chain connects TRBV4-3 to TRBJ2-2; 9 bases agree with TRBD2. CDR3 length: 15 amino acids. The V gene end was trimmed by 5 bases and the J gene end by 4 bases; junction bases not matched to a gene: 5. Germline assignment: CDR1 LGHNA and CDR2 YSLEER. The CDR3 sequence is CASSSAGGLTGELFF. CDR3 DNA: TGCGCCAGCAGCAGCGCGGGGGGGCTCACCGGGGAGCTGTTTTTT.

The V gene is TRBV5-4, the J gene TRBJ2-7, with unresolved D. Trimming took off 1 base at V and 2 bases at J, with 7 bases between the two ends. The CDR3 consists of 13 residues. Germline CDR1 and CDR2: SGHNT and YYREEE (reference sequence). DNA for the CDR3: TGTGCCAGCAGCTTGCCCGGCGCCTACGAGCAGTACTTC. It specifies CASSLPGAYEQYF.

The chain is built from TRBV5-8 and TRBJ2-4, with a tentative D call TRBD2 (6 bases). The CDR3 has 14 residues. Trimming removed 4 bases from V and 4 bases from J, with 12 bases in between. CDR1 is SGHTS, CDR2 YDEGEE, per germline. Here the CDR3 reads CASSPGTGKNIQYF. The CDR3 DNA reads as TGTGCCAGCAGCCCCGGGACTGGGAAAAACATTCAGTACTTC.

V usage is TRBV6-1 and J usage is TRBJ2-1; weak D call: TRBD1 (6 bases). Germline values: CDR1 MNHNS, CDR2 SASEGT. The CDR3 is 14 amino acids. Trimming removed 6 bases from V and 8 bases from J, with 17 bases in between. The CDR3 is CASRQGPSRDEQFF. The CDR3 bases are TGTGCCAGCAGGCAGGGGCCAAGCAGGGATGAGCAGTTCTTC.

J is TRBJ2-1 and V is TRBV19; D possibly corresponds to TRBD2 (5 bases). Germline values: CDR1 LNHDA, CDR2 SQIVND (reference sequence). V lost 4 bases to trimming and J lost 5 bases, with 15 bases between them. This CDR3 is built from 15 residues. The CDR3 loop is CASSTYRLTDNEQFF. Written as DNA, the CDR3 is TGTGCCAGTAGTACCTACCGACTAACCGACAATGAGCAGTTCTTC.

This chain joins TRBV7-3 and TRBJ2-7, with D tentatively TRBD1 (5 bases). Germline V gene sequence: CDR1 SGHTA, CDR2 FQGTGA. V was pared by 2 bases and J by 5 bases, with 16 bases between. The CDR3 spans 15 residues. The CDR3 protein is CASSLGWGLSDEQYF. CDR3 nucleotides: TGTGCCAGCAGCTTAGGGTGGGGCCTCAGCGACGAGCAGTACTTC.

This clone came up once. The gene calls are TRBV6-1 and TRBJ1-1; TRBD1 is a possible D gene (5 bases). This CDR3 is 14 amino acids long. CDR1 is MNHNS, CDR2 SASEGT, per germline. V lost 5 bases to trimming and J lost 4 bases, with 14 bases between them. CDR3 sequence: CASSSAGAGTEAFF. The CDR3 nucleotides are TGTGCCAGCAGTTCCGCCGGGGCAGGCACTGAAGCTTTCTTT.

The chain is built from TRBV7-2 and TRBJ2-1, with a possible D match to TRBD1 (6 bases). CDR3 length equals 13 residues. Germline CDR1 and CDR2: SGHTA and FQGNSA. The V end lost 10 bases, the J end lost 2 bases, and 12 bases lay between the germline ends. The CDR3 coding sequence is TGTGCCACCAGACAGGTGGCCTACAATGAGCAGTTCTTC. It translates to CATRQVAYNEQFF.

The chain is built from TRBV5-1 and TRBJ2-7; a weak D match, TRBD2 (5 bases). The germline V gene encodes CDR1 SGHRS and CDR2 YFSETQ. The CDR3 has 13 amino acids. Between the trimmed V and J ends, which lost 4 bases and 5 bases, there was a span of 13 bases. The CDR3 here is CASSPGAGHEQYF. CDR3 in DNA: TGCGCCAGCAGCCCAGGCGCGGGCCACGAGCAGTACTTC.

The rearrangement uses TRBV29-1 and TRBJ2-7; D unclear. This CDR3 spans 12 amino acids. V was pared by 5 bases and J by 3 bases, with 11 bases between. Germline CDR1 SQVTM, CDR2 ANQGSEA. CDR3: CSVLAGDYEQYF. DNA for the CDR3: TGCAGCGTTTTGGCAGGAGACTACGAGCAGTACTTC.

The chain is built from TRBV7-3 and TRBJ1-1; 7 bases are a match to TRBD1. There are 14 residues in the CDR3. Germline assignment: CDR1 SGHTA and CDR2 FQGTGA. The trim removed 5 bases at V and 7 bases at J, leaving 10 bases unmatched. CDR3 nucleotide sequence: TGTGCCAGCAGCCCCAGCGGGACAGTCCTTGAAGCTTTCTTT. It specifies CASSPSGTVLEAFF.

V gene TRBV4-1 combines with J gene TRBJ2-7; either TRBD1 or TRBD2 may fit D (6 bases each). This CDR3 comprises 14 residues. V lost 3 bases, J lost 7 bases, and 16 bases lay in between. In germline, CDR1 is MGHRA, CDR2 YSYEKL. The CDR3, as DNA: TGCGCCAGCAGCCAGGTAGGGGGGCTTAGTGAGCAGTACTTC. Its translation: CASSQVGGLSEQYF.

The chain couples TRBV7-3 to TRBJ1-1; the D is unclear. The CDR3 has 13 residues. Trimming removed 3 bases from V and 2 bases from J, with 7 bases in between. Germline V lookup: CDR1 SGHTA, CDR2 FQGTGA. CDR3 DNA sequence: TGTGCCAGCAGCTTCCAGAGTAACACTGAAGCTTTCTTT. It yields the protein CASSFQSNTEAFF.

The chain employs TRBV7-3 and TRBJ2-5; 11 nucleotides line up with TRBD2. The CDR3 covers 15 residues. V was pared by 5 bases and J by 5 bases, with 7 bases of the junction left unmatched. CDR1 and CDR2 (germline): SGHTA, FQGTGA. In nucleotides, the CDR3 is TGTGCCAGCAGCCGAAAGTCTAGCGGGGGGGAGACCCAGTACTTC. This codes for CASSRKSSGGETQYF.